This T cell receptor (beta chain) is from a study of T-cell reconstitution after alpha-beta-depleted transplantation in children. CDR3 size: 16 residues. V was trimmed by 8 bases and J by 0 bases, leaving 17 bases between them. Unique molecular identifiers were incorporated during preparation of the TCRbeta library. TCRdb used MiXCR to reprocess the PCR reads, holding one entry per CDR3 protein. This sample has 500,000 or so distinct CDR3 sequences, with 32% found just once. The sample was PBMCs from the stem cell graft donor, taken from the stem cell graft. This rearrangement joins TRBV12-3 or TRBV12-4 to TRBJ2-1; D gene unclear. This clonotype was sampled from a human donor who donated a stem cell graft to a child with aplastic anemia. The DNA for the CDR3 is TGTGCCAGCCAGCATACTTGGGGTAACTCCTACAATGAGCAGTTCTTC. As protein: CASQHTWGNSYNEQFF.